A single T cell receptor beta chain is shown here with its context. Antigen specificity is unknown. A much more abundant neighbour one base away suggests this may be a read error. The record originates from a study of tumor-infiltrating lymphocytes in primary liver carcinoma. The wider study: T1-T3 N0M0 was the stage of the tumors, which were roughly 4 to 10 cm across. Samples gave roughly 3.5 to 7.13 million productive TCRbeta reads, similar across tissue types. Overall study findings and caveats: The proportion of top clones found throughout all five tumor regions was only about 7-25%.

The CDR3 runs to 15 residues. Germline V CDR1 and CDR2: SGHTA, FQGNSA. Bulk tissue was left unsorted, and RNA and DNA were co-extracted from approximately 20-30 mg of it. The input was approximately 500 ng total RNA; TCR beta cDNA was made from it with a constant-region primer. Construction of TCR beta libraries relied on three successive nested multiplex PCR rounds employing slightly modified ARM-PCR. Use of TRBV1-TRBV30 forward primers with a C-beta reverse primer characterized the first two PCR rounds, which lasted approximately 11 cycles each. TCRdb reanalysed the multiplex PCR reads using MiXCR and keeps one entry per CDR3 protein. The data show roughly 25,000 distinct CDR3 sequences, roughly three quarters seen once.

The chain combines TRBV7-2 with TRBJ2-7; TRBD2 matches 7 bases. The material sequenced was liver tumor tissue from sampling region 5. Noted subset: tumor region T5, tumor centre. The sequence was obtained from a woman aged 25 to 45 with primary liver carcinoma and hepatitis B virus infection. The CDR3 DNA is TGTGCCAGCGGCTTAAGGTGGGAGGGAGCCTACGAGCAGTACTTC. Protein: CASGLRWEGAYEQYF.